The clone carrying this T cell receptor (beta chain) was counted a single time. Its antigen is undetermined. Here immunoSEQ multiplex PCR was the method, and the copy in TCRdb shows in-frame clones only, minus some. The sample has 60,000 to 75,000 clones, nearly 90% seen once. This specimen comes from a study of T cell responses to AZD1222 COVID-19 vaccine. CDR3 length equals 17 residues. Germline assignment: CDR1 SGHVS and CDR2 FQNEAQ. Trimming cost V 1 base and J 0 bases; bases outside gene matches: 6. Points from the study as a whole: All repertoire sampling was performed exclusively after the peak T cell response.

Material: peripheral blood, obtained 28 days after the second AZD1222 dose. The TCR originated in an adult who received the AZD1222 COVID-19 vaccine. The rearrangement joins TRBV7-8 to TRBJ2-7; 10 bases map to TRBD2. This CDR3 is CASSLGLLAGNSYEQYF. In DNA, the CDR3 is TGTGCCAGCAGCTTAGGGCTACTAGCGGGGAACTCCTACGAGCAGTACTTC. Filled out from reference TRBV7-8 and TRBJ2-7, the complete variable domain reads GAGVSQSPRYKVAKRGQDVALRCDPISGHVSLFWYQQALGQGPEFLTYFQNEAQLDKSGLPSDRFFAERPEGSVSTLKIQRTQQEDSAVYLCASSLGLLAGNSYEQYFGPGTRLTVT.